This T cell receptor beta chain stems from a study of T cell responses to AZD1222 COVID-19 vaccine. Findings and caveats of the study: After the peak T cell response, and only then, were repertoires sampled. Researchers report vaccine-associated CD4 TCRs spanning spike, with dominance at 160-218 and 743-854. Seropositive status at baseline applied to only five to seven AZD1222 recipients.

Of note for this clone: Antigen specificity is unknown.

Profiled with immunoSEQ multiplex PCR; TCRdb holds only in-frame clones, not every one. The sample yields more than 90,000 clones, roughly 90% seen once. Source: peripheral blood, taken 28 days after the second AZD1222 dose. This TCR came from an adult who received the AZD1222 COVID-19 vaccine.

The CDR3: CAIRTNNEQFF. In DNA, the CDR3 is TGTGCCATCAGGACTAACAATGAGCAGTTCTTC. The chain uses TRBV10-3 and TRBJ2-1; possibly TRBD2 for D (5 bases). CDR1 is ENHRY and CDR2 is SYGVKD in the germline V gene. Trimming took off 6 bases at V and 5 bases at J, with 5 bases between the two ends. This CDR3 contains 11 residues.